These 14 T cell receptor beta chains came from one sample sequenced in a study of T cell repertoires in cytomegalovirus infection. TCRdb reprocessed the reads via MiXCR and lists one record per CDR3 protein. The sample carries some 400,000 distinct CDR3 sequences, approximately 18% recorded once. Sequencing was performed on PBMCs. The source of these receptors is a human donor in good health (CMV status not recorded). Some clones in this sample may be carry-over from other donors' samples.

This clonotype was seen only a few times. In nucleotides, the CDR3 is TGTGCCAGCAGTTACCCCAGGGAGCGGGGCAATCAGCCCCAGCATTTT. Its translation is CASSYPRERGNQPQHF. The chain recombines TRBV6-2 or TRBV6-3 with TRBJ1-5; maybe TRBD1 (5 bases). V dropped 2 bases and J dropped 2 bases, with 13 bases sitting between them. Germline V gene lookup returns CDR1 MNHEY and CDR2 SVGEGT. The CDR3 is 16 amino acids.

The sample holds a few counts of this clonotype. This chain uses TRBV6-2 or TRBV6-3 with TRBJ2-3, with D tentatively TRBD2 (5 bases). Trimming removed 7 bases at V and 8 bases at J, with 13 bases between. Germline CDR1 MNHEY, CDR2 SVGEGT. This CDR3 is 12 amino acids long. The CDR3 DNA sequence: TGTGCCAGCAACCGACTACCGGGTACGCAGTATTTT. Translation gives CASNRLPGTQYF.

The rearrangement uses TRBV15 and TRBJ2-5; 7 nucleotides align to TRBD2. Trimming removed 2 bases from V and 3 bases from J; junction bases left unmatched: 3. The length of the CDR3 is 14 residues. CDR1 and CDR2 (germline): LNHNV, YYDKDF (reference sequence). The CDR3 DNA follows: TGTGCCACCAGCAGACAACGGGGGGAAGAGACCCAGTACTTC. The encoded protein is CATSRQRGEETQYF.

This clonotype has ten or more counts. This rearrangement joins TRBV7-2 to TRBJ1-2; tentatively, D is TRBD1 (6 bases). CDR3 length: 15 amino acids. Trimming shortened V by 1 base and J by 5 bases, and 14 bases separated the two germline ends. The germline CDR1 and CDR2 sequences are SGHTA and FQGNSA. The CDR3 DNA is TGTGCCAGCAGCTTAGACAGGGCGATGGGGTATGGCTACACCTTC. Protein sequence: CASSLDRAMGYGYTF.

In its sample, this clonotype was seen a few times. V gene TRBV20-1 combines with J gene TRBJ2-7; D gene unclear. Germline V gives CDR1 DFQATT, CDR2 SNEGSKA (reference sequence). V was shortened by 0 bases and J by 4 bases, with 16 bases between the two germline ends. CDR3 length: 15 amino acids. Here the CDR3 reads CSARDWHSGEYEQYF. Here the CDR3 DNA reads TGCAGTGCTAGAGATTGGCACTCGGGCGAATACGAGCAGTACTTC.

This clonotype was seen at least ten times. The chain has TRBV7-2 and TRBJ2-5; D uncertain. V was trimmed by 2 bases and J by 5 bases, leaving 9 bases between them. Per the germline V gene, CDR1 is SGHTA and CDR2 is FQGNSA. CDR3 size: 13 residues. The CDR3 sequence is CASSLKGLETQYF. The CDR3 DNA sequence: TGTGCCAGCAGCTTAAAGGGATTGGAGACCCAGTACTTC. The full variable domain, in which reference TRBV7-2 and TRBJ2-5 provide the parts outside the CDR3, is GAGVSQSPSNKVTEKGKDVELRCDPISGHTALYWYRQSLGQGLEFLIYFQGNSAPDKSGLPSDRFSAERTGGSVSTLTIQRTQQEDSAVYLCASSLKGLETQYFGPGTRLLVL.

This clonotype occurred many times. This rearrangement joins TRBV7-2 to TRBJ2-1; 8 bases fit TRBD2. Germline V gives CDR1 SGHTA, CDR2 FQGNSA. This CDR3 is built from 15 residues. Trimming removed 4 bases from V and 8 bases from J; junction bases left unmatched: 10. The CDR3 is CASSSTGLGDDEQFF. The CDR3 DNA reads TGTGCCAGCAGCTCGACGGGACTAGGTGACGATGAGCAGTTCTTC.

This clonotype has ten or more counts. This sequence joins TRBV28 and TRBJ2-3, with D possibly being TRBD1 or TRBD2 (5 bases each). The CDR3 spans 15 residues. Germline lookup yields CDR1 MDHEN and CDR2 SYDVKM. Trimming pared 8 bases from V and 4 bases from J, leaving 19 bases between. The CDR3 sequence: CASGGFRGAPDTQYF. DNA of the CDR3: TGTGCCAGCGGGGGTTTTCGAGGGGCACCAGATACGCAGTATTTT. Based on the CDR3 plus reference TRBV28 and TRBJ2-3, the full variable domain is DVKVTQSSRYLVKRTGEKVFLECVQDMDHENMFWYRQDPGLGLRLIYFSYDVKMKEKGDIPEGYSVSREKKERFSLILESASTNQTSMYLCASGGFRGAPDTQYFGPGTRLTVL.

The chain has TRBV18 and TRBJ2-1; tentatively, D is TRBD1 (6 bases). V was clipped by 1 base and J by 9 bases, with 16 bases between them. The CDR3 consists of 15 residues. From germline, CDR1 is KGHSH and CDR2 LQKENI. CDR3 bases: TGTGCCAGCTCACCACGAGGCAGGGGTCCCTTTGAGCAGTTCTTC. This translates into CASSPRGRGPFEQFF.

This clonotype was seen repeatedly, ten times or more. The chain links TRBV11-2 to TRBJ2-3; D possibly matches TRBD1 or TRBD2 (5 bases each). V dropped 7 bases and J dropped 0 bases, with 11 bases sitting between them. There are 14 residues in the CDR3. Germline V CDR1 and CDR2: SGHAT, FQNNGV. CDR3 loop: CASTGALSTDTQYF. CDR3 coding DNA: TGTGCCAGCACCGGGGCTCTCAGCACAGATACGCAGTATTTT. Using reference TRBV11-2 and TRBJ2-3 for the parts outside the CDR3, the full variable domain is EAGVAQSPRYKIIEKRQSVAFWCNPISGHATLYWYQQILGQGPKLLIQFQNNGVVDDSQLPKDRFSAERLKGVDSTLKIQPAKLEDSAVYLCASTGALSTDTQYFGPGTRLTVL.

The chain carries TRBV6-6 and TRBJ1-5, with 9 positions matching TRBD1. V gave up 6 bases and J gave up 7 bases; unmatched junction bases: 4. The CDR3 consists of 13 residues. CDR1 and CDR2 from the germline V gene are MNHNY and SVGAGI (reference sequence). As DNA, the CDR3 is TGTGCCAGCAGCGACGGACAGGGGCAGCCCCAGCATTTT. This codes for CASSDGQGQPQHF.

In nucleotides, the CDR3 is TGCGCCAGCAGCCCACGAGGGCCAGACACAGATACGCAGTATTTT. Protein: CASSPRGPDTDTQYF. The V call is TRBV4-1, the J call TRBJ2-3; possibly TRBD2 for D (5 bases). The germline gives CDR1 MGHRA, CDR2 YSYEKL. This CDR3 is 15 amino acids long. V was cut by 4 bases and J by 2 bases, with 13 bases left in between.

A few counts support this clonotype. The chain carries TRBV5-4 and TRBJ2-7; the D is unclear. The CDR3 has 13 residues. Trimming cost V 5 bases and J 4 bases, with 13 bases left between them. The germline V gene has CDR1 SGHNT and CDR2 YYREEE (reference sequence). The CDR3 protein is CASRKEVGYEQYF. As DNA, the CDR3 is TGTGCCAGCAGGAAAGAGGTAGGGTACGAGCAGTACTTC.

The chain links TRBV5-4 to TRBJ2-1; the match to TRBD2 covers 9 bases. CDR1 and CDR2 from the germline V gene are SGHNT and YYREEE (reference sequence). V shed 0 bases, J shed 0 bases, and the junction held 1 base outside the gene matches. The CDR3 length is 16 residues. The CDR3 nucleotides are TGTGCCAGCAGCTTGGGTAGCGGGAGCTCCTACAATGAGCAGTTCTTC. Translating gives CASSLGSGSSYNEQFF.